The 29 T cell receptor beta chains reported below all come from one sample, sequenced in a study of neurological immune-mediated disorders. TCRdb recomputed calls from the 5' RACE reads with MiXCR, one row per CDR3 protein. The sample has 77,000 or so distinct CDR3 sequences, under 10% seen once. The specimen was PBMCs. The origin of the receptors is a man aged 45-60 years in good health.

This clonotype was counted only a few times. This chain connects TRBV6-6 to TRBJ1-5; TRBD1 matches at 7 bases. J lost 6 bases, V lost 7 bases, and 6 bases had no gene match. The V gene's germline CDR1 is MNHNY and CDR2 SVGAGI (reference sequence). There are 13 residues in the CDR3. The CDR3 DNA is TGTGCCAGCACAGACAGGGTGGGTCAGCCCCAGCATTTT. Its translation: CASTDRVGQPQHF.

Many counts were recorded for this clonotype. The CDR3 loop reads CAIRGGSGETQYF. The CDR3 DNA reads as TGTGCCATCAGGGGGGGTTCGGGAGAGACCCAGTACTTC. This chain connects TRBV10-3 to TRBJ2-5; tentatively, D is TRBD2 (6 bases). V lost 6 bases and J lost 4, with 12 bases in between. CDR3 size: 13 residues. Germline CDR1 and CDR2: ENHRY and SYGVKD.

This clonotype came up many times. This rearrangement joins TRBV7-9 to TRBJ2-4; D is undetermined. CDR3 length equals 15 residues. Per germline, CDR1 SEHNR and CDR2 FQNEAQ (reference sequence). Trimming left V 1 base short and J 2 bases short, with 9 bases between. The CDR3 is CASSLDRDPKNIQYF. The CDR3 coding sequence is TGTGCCAGCAGCTTAGATAGGGATCCCAAAAACATTCAGTACTTC. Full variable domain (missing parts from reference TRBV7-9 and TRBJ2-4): DTGVSQNPRHKITKRGQNVTFRCDPISEHNRLYWYRQTLGQGPEFLTYFQNEAQLEKSRLLSDRFSAERPKGSFSTLEIQRTEQGDSAMYLCASSLDRDPKNIQYFGAGTRLSVL.

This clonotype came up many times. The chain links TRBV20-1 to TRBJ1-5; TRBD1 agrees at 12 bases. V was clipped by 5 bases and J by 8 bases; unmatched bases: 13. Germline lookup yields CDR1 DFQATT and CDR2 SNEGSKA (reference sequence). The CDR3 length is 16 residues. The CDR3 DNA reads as TGCAGTGCTCCGGGACAGGGGGCTTTCGGCAGCGAGCCCCAGCATTTT. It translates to CSAPGQGAFGSEPQHF.

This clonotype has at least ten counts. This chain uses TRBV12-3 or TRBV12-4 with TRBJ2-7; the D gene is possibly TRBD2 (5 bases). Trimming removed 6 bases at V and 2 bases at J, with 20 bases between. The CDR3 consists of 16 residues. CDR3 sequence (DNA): TGTGCCAGCAGCCGCTCAGGTAGTCAAGCGGCCTACGAGCAGTACTTC. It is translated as CASSRSGSQAAYEQYF.

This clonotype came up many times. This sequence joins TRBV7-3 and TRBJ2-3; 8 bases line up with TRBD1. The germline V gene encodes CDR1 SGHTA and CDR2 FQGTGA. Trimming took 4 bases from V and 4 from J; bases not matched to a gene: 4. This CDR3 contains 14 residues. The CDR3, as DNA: TGTGCCAGCAGCTCGACAGGGGATGCAGATACGCAGTATTTT. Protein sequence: CASSSTGDADTQYF.

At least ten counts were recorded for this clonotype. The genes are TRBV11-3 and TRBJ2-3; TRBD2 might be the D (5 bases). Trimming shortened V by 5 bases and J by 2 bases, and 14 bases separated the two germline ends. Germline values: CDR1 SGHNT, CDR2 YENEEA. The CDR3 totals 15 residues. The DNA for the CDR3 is TGTGCCAGCAGCCTCGGACGAGGGCACACAGATACGCAGTATTTT. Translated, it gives CASSLGRGHTDTQYF.

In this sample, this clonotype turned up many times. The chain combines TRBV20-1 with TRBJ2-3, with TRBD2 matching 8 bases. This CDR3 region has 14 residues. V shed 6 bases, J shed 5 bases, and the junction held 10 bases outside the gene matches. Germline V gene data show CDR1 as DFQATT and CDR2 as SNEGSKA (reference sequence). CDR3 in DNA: TGCAGTGCGGAAGAAGCGGGAGATGGAGATACGCAGTATTTT. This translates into CSAEEAGDGDTQYF.

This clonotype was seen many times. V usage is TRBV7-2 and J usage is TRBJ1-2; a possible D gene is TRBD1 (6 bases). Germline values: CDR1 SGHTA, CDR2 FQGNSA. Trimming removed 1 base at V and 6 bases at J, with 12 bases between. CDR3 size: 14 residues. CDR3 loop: CASSLEGDMDGYTF. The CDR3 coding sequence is TGTGCCAGCAGCTTAGAGGGGGATATGGATGGCTACACCTTC.

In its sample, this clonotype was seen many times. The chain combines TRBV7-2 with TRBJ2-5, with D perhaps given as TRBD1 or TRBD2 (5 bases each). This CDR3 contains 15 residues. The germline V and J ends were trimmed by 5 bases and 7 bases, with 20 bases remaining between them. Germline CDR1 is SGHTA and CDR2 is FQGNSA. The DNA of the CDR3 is TGTGCCAGCAGCACCCAAAGGGACGCCAGGTGGACCCAGTACTTC. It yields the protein CASSTQRDARWTQYF.

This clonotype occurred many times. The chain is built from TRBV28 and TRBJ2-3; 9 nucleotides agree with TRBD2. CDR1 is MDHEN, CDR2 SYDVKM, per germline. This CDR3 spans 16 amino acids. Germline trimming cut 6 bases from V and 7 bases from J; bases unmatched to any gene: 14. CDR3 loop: CASSAPGTSFRNTQYF. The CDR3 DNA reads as TGTGCCAGCAGCGCCCCCGGGACTAGCTTCAGGAATACGCAGTATTTT. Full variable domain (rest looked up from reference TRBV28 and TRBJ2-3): DVKVTQSSRYLVKRTGEKVFLECVQDMDHENMFWYRQDPGLGLRLIYFSYDVKMKEKGDIPEGYSVSREKKERFSLILESASTNQTSMYLCASSAPGTSFRNTQYFGPGTRLTVL.

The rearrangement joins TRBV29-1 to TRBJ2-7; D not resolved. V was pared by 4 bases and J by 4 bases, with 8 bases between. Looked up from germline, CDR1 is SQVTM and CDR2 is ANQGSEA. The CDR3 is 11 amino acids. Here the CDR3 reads CSVGTLYEQYF. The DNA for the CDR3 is TGCAGCGTTGGAACTTTGTACGAGCAGTACTTC.

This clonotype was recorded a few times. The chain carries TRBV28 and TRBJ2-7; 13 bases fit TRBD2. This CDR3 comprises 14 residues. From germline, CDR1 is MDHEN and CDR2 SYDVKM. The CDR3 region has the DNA TGTGCTCTAGGGGGGACTAGCGGGGCTTACGAGCAGTACTTC. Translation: CALGGTSGAYEQYF. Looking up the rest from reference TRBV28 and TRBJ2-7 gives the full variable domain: DVKVTQSSRYLVKRTGEKVFLECVQDMDHENMFWYRQDPGLGLRLIYFSYDVKMKEKGDIPEGYSVSREKKERFSLILESASTNQTSMYLCALGGTSGAYEQYFGPGTRLTVT.

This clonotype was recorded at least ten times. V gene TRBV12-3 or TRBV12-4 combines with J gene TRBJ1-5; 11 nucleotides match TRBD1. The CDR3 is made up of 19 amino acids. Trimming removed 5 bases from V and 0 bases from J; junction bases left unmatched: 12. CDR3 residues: CASSPLAGTGGNSNQPQHF. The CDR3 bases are TGTGCCAGCAGTCCGTTGGCCGGGACAGGGGGGAATAGCAATCAGCCCCAGCATTTT.

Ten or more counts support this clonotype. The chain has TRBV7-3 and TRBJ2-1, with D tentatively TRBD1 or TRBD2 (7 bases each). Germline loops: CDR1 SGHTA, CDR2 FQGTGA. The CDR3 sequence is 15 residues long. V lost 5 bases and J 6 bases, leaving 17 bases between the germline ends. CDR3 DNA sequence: TGTGCCAGCAGCCCACAGGGGACTATCCTCAATGAGCAGTTCTTC. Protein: CASSPQGTILNEQFF.

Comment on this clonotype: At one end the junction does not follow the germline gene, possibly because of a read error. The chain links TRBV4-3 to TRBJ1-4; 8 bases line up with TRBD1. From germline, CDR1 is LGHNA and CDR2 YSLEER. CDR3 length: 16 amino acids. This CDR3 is CASSQDGQGGGEELLF. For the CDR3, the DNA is TGCGCCAGCAGCCAAGACGGACAGGGTGGTGGCGAAGAACTGCTTTTT.

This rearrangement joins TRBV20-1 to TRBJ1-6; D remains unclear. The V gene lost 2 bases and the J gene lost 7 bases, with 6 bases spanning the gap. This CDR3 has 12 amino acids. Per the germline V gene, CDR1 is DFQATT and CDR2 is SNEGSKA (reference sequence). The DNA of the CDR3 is TGCAGTGCTAGACTGGGGAATTCACCCCTCCACTTT. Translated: CSARLGNSPLHF.

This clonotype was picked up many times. This CDR3 is CASSLGGRGHTEAFF. The CDR3 bases are TGCGCCAGCAGCTTAGGGGGGCGGGGGCACACTGAAGCTTTCTTT. This sequence joins TRBV5-1 and TRBJ1-1; a possible D gene is TRBD1 (6 bases). The CDR3 loop spans 15 amino acids. Germline CDR1 and CDR2: SGHRS and YFSETQ. V lost 2 bases and J lost 3, with 14 bases in between.

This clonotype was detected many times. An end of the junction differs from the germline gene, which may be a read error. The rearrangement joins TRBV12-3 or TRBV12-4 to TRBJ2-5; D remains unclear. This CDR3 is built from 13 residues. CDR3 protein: CASSFGQQGTQYF. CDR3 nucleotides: TGTGCCAGCAGTTTCGGCCAGCAAGGGACCCAGTACTTC.

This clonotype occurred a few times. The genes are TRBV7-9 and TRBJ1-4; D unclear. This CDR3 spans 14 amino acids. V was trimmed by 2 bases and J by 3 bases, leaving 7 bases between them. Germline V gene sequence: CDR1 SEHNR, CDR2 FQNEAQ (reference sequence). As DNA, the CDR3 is TGTGCCAGCAGCTTACGGTCCGCTAATGAAAAACTGTTTTTT. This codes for CASSLRSANEKLFF.

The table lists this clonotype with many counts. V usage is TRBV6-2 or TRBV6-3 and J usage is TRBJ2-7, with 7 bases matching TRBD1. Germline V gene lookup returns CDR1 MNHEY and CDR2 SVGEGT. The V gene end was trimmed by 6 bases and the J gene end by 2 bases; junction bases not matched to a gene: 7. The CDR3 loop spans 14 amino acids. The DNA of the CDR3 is TGTGCCAGCAGAAGGACAGGAATCCCCTACGAGCAGTACTTC. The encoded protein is CASRRTGIPYEQYF.

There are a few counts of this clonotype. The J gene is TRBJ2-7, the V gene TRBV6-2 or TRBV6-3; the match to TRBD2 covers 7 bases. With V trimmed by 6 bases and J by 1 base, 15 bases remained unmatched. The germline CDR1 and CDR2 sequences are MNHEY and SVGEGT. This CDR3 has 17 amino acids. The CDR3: CASRPSGGLAASYEQYF. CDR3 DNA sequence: TGTGCCAGCAGACCCTCCGGCGGGCTAGCGGCGTCCTACGAGCAGTACTTC.

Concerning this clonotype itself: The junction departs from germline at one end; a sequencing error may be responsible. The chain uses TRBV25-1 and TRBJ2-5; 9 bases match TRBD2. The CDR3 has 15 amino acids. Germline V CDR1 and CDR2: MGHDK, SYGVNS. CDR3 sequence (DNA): TGTTCCAGCAGTGAGGCGGGAGGGCAGCAAGAGACCCAGTACTTC. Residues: CSSSEAGGQQETQYF.

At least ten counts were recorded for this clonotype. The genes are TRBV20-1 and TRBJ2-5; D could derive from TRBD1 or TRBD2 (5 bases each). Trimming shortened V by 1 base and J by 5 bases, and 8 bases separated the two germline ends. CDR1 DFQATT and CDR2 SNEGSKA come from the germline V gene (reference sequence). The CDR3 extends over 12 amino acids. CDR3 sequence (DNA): TGCAGTGCTAGAGGGGGCGGGGAGACCCAGTACTTC. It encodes CSARGGGETQYF.

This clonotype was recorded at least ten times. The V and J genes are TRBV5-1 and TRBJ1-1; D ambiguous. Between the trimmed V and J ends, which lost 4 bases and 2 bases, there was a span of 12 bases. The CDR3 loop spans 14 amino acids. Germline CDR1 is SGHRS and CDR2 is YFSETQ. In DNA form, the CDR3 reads TGCGCCAGCAGCCCTGGCCCGACCAACACTGAAGCTTTCTTT. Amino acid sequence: CASSPGPTNTEAFF.

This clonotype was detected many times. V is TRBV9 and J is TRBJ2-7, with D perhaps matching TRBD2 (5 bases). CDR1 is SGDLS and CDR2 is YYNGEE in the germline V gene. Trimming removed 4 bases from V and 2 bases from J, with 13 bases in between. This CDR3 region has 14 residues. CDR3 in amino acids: CASSPRTGTYEQYF. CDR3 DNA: TGTGCCAGCAGCCCAAGGACTGGCACCTACGAGCAGTACTTC. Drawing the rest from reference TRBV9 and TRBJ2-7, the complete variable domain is DSGVTQTPKHLITATGQRVTLRCSPRSGDLSVYWYQQSLDQGLQFLIQYYNGEERAKGNILERFSAQQFPDLHSELNLSSLELGDSALYFCASSPRTGTYEQYFGPGTRLTVT.

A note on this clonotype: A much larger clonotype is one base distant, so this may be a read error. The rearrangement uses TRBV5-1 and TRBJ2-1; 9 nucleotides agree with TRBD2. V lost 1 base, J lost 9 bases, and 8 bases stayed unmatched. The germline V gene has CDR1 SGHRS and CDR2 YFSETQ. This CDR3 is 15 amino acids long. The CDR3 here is CASSLSVAGDVEQFF. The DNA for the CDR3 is TGCGCCAGCAGCTTGTCGGTAGCGGGAGACGTTGAGCAGTTCTTC.

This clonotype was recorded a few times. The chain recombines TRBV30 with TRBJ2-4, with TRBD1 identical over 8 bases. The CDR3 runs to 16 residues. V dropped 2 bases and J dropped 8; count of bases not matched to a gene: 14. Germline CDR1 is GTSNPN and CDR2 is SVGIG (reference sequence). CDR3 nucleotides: TGTGCCTGGAGTTCTGGTGCAGGGGGCGAGGTGGACATTCAGTACTTC. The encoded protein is CAWSSGAGGEVDIQYF.

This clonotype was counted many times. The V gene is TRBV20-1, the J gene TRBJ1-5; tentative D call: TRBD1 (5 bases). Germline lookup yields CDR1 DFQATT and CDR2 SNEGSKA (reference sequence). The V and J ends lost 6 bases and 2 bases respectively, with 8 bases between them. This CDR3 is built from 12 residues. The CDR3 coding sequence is TGCAGTGCGCTACAGGGCAATCAGCCCCAGCATTTT. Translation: CSALQGNQPQHF.